This paragraph reports one T cell receptor (beta chain). The antigen is unknown. The data belong to a study of cytomegalovirus exposure and HLA in healthy donors. V was clipped by 4 bases and J by 8 bases; unmatched bases: 7. This CDR3 is built from 14 residues. Germline V gene sequence: CDR1 ENHRY, CDR2 SYGVKD. It was with 60 Vbeta and 13 Jbeta primers that the PCR ran. Authors' analysis steps: An analysis that came later counted 80 million or so unique TCR beta chains, around 12 million shared. Libraries were prepared by immunoSEQ multiplex PCR; TCRdb keeps only in-frame clonotypes and omits some of them. The DNA was the basis for D and trimming; V, J and clone size are from that table. The table has over 200,000 clones, roughly 80% seen once. Study-level points and caveats: In a later analysis, DRB1 alleles had the most associated TCRs; HLA-C alleles the fewest. In a later analysis, TCR beta V- and J-gene trimming was associated with a missense DCLRE1C variant.

The specimen was PBMCs. J is TRBJ1-2 and V is TRBV10-3, with 10 bases identical to TRBD1. This clonotype originated in a middle-aged woman in good health and CMV-seropositive. Written as DNA, the CDR3 is TGTGCCATCAGTGGAACCGGGACAGGGGAAGGCTACACCTTC. It codes for CAISGTGTGEGYTF.